Below, 11 T cell receptor beta chains from the same sample are listed, as sequenced in a study of blood T cell repertoires in COVID-19 (dated by TCRdb to the early 2020s). Library method: the immunoSEQ multiplex PCR assay. TCRdb stores this immuneACCESS table with in-frame sequences only. Part of the clones is absent; in the studies checked, under half of the shortfall reflects unresolved V genes, and no reason is known for the rest. A total of about 210,000 clones appear in this sample, 88% of them only once. The ten top clones hold less than 2% of the sample. The sample comprised peripheral blood. These receptors originate from a man between 65 and 79 years old with acute or convalescent COVID-19.

The chain is built from TRBV10-3 and TRBJ2-1; 8 bases agree with TRBD2. The germline CDR1 and CDR2 sequences are ENHRY and SYGVKD. With 4 bases clipped from V and 1 base from J, the junction kept 9 bases outside the gene matches. The CDR3 loop spans 17 amino acids. The CDR3 DNA is TGTGCCATCAGTGCCGATGGAAGCGGGGGATCCTACAATGAGCAGTTCTTC. Protein: CAISADGSGGSYNEQFF.

The chain combines TRBV9 with TRBJ2-5; TRBD2 is a possible D gene (6 bases). V lost 0 bases and J lost 4, with 13 bases in between. Germline V lookup: CDR1 SGDLS, CDR2 YYNGEE. This CDR3 is 15 amino acids long. CDR3 bases: TGTGCCAGCAGCGTAGCAGGGACTGATATAGAGACCCAGTACTTC. Protein: CASSVAGTDIETQYF.

The genes are TRBV16 and TRBJ1-6; 7 bases are shared with TRBD1. Looked up from germline, CDR1 is KGHSY and CDR2 is FQNENV. The CDR3 runs to 15 residues. Unmatched junction bases numbered 6, after V lost 4 bases and J lost 6 bases. The CDR3 is CASSPGTVTNSPLHF. As DNA, the CDR3 is TGTGCCAGCAGCCCCGGGACAGTCACTAATTCACCCCTCCACTTT.

This clone was recorded at least ten times. The chain joins TRBV6-5 to TRBJ1-2, with D tentatively TRBD1 (5 bases). Trimming shortened V by 0 bases and J by 8 bases, and 10 bases separated the two germline ends. The length of the CDR3 is 13 residues. Per germline, CDR1 MNHEY and CDR2 SVGAGI. In DNA form, the CDR3 reads TGTGCCAGCAGTTACTCGAAGGGGATCGGCTACACCTTC. It is translated as CASSYSKGIGYTF.

This clone was recorded once. The rearrangement links TRBV7-9 to TRBJ1-2; weak D call: TRBD1 (5 bases). The V end lost 3 bases, the J end lost 4 bases, and 15 bases lay between the germline ends. Germline V gives CDR1 SEHNR, CDR2 FQNEAQ (reference sequence). The CDR3 consists of 15 residues. The CDR3 loop reads CASSFPGGGTYGYTF. The CDR3 DNA sequence: TGTGCCAGCAGCTTCCCCGGTGGGGGGACCTATGGCTACACCTTC.

The chain joins TRBV30 to TRBJ1-6; D call uncertain. CDR3 size: 13 residues. Germline V gene sequence: CDR1 GTSNPN, CDR2 SVGIG (reference sequence). V was cut by 3 bases and J by 9 bases, with 12 bases left in between. The CDR3 is CAWRAGWGSPLHF. The CDR3, as DNA: TGTGCCTGGAGAGCGGGTTGGGGTTCACCCCTCCACTTT.

The chain employs TRBV14 and TRBJ2-1, with D tentatively TRBD2 (6 bases). The CDR3 totals 18 residues. Trimming stripped 4 bases from V and 7 bases from J, with 26 bases between. Germline CDR1 SGHDN, CDR2 FVKESK. The CDR3 DNA sequence: TGTGCCAGCAGCCCGCCTCGGGGGAGTAAAGGCCGTGGGAATGAGCAGTTCTTC. As protein: CASSPPRGSKGRGNEQFF.

The chain links TRBV19 to TRBJ1-5; 8 positions match TRBD1. V lost 4 bases, J lost 4 bases, and 9 bases stayed unmatched. The CDR3 is 16 amino acids. Per germline, CDR1 LNHDA and CDR2 SQIVND (reference sequence). CDR3 residues: CASSNSGTGPNQPQHF. In DNA, the CDR3 is TGTGCCAGTAGTAATTCTGGGACAGGCCCAAATCAGCCCCAGCATTTT.

This clone was picked up one time. The chain joins TRBV5-8 to TRBJ2-1, with 10 bases identical to TRBD2. V lost 4 bases to trimming and J lost 10 bases; unmatched junction nucleotides: 11. The CDR3 runs to 15 residues. The germline CDR1 and CDR2 sequences are SGHTS and YDEGEE. CDR3 DNA sequence: TGTGCCAGCAGCAGGGAGGGACTAGCGCGCGAGGAGCAGTTCTTC. This encodes CASSREGLAREEQFF.

J is TRBJ2-2 and V is TRBV19; TRBD2 matches at 10 bases. The CDR3 has 19 residues. CDR1 and CDR2 from the germline V gene are LNHDA and SQIVND (reference sequence). The ends lost 0 bases at V and 5 bases at J; junction bases unmatched: 12. The CDR3 nucleotides read TGTGCCAGTAGTATAGATCTGTCTAGCGGGAGTATCCGGACCGGGGAGCTGTTTTTT. It translates to CASSIDLSSGSIRTGELFF.

This clone was detected once. In DNA form, the CDR3 reads TGTGCCAGCAGCAGATCCGGACAGTACAATCAGCCCCAGCATTTT. It specifies CASSRSGQYNQPQHF. The chain employs TRBV6-5 and TRBJ1-5; tentative D call: TRBD1 (6 bases). CDR1 MNHEY and CDR2 SVGAGI come from the germline V gene. The germline V and J ends were trimmed by 6 bases and 3 bases, with 15 bases remaining between them. The CDR3 has 15 amino acids.